Below, 31 T cell receptor beta chains from the same sample are listed, as sequenced in a study of siplizumab effects on memory and regulatory T cells. Which antigens these TCRs recognize remains unknown. As described, mixed lymphocyte reaction cells underwent coculture at 37°C for a duration of 5 to 6 days. TCRdb's copy holds only in-frame clones and misses some; the assay was immunoSEQ multiplex PCR. The table shows more than 13,000 clones, with approximately 45% occurring only once. What was sequenced was CFSE-low (dividing) CD4+ T cells sorted from an allogeneic mixed lymphocyte reaction. These TCRs come from a human donor in good health; the cells came from an allogeneic mixed lymphocyte reaction. Some clones in this sample may be carry-over from other donors' samples.

The chain is built from TRBV27 and TRBJ2-5; 7 bases line up with TRBD2. The CDR3 totals 12 residues. The V gene's germline CDR1 is MNHEY and CDR2 SMNVEV (reference sequence). V trimming: 5 bases; J trimming: 10 bases; junction bases outside the gene matches: 7. For the CDR3, the DNA is TGTGCCAGCAGTATCAGGTCGGGGGGCCAGTACTTC. Translated, it gives CASSIRSGGQYF.

This chain links TRBV4-1 with TRBJ2-7; 9 positions match TRBD2. In germline, CDR1 is MGHRA, CDR2 YSYEKL. The CDR3 spans 22 residues. The J segment lost 0 bases and the V segment lost 0 bases, leaving 21 bases of the junction unmatched. The CDR3 nucleotides read TGCGCCAGCAGCCAAGATTGGGGGACGGGTATGACTAGCGGTATGAGCTCCTACGAGCAGTACTTC. Residues: CASSQDWGTGMTSGMSSYEQYF.

This chain connects TRBV2 to TRBJ1-2; 11 bases agree with TRBD1. CDR3 length: 15 residues. The V segment lost 6 bases and the J segment 10 bases; nucleotides outside the gene matches: 13. Germline V CDR1 and CDR2: SNHLY, FYNNEI. CDR3 bases: TGTGCCAGCAGGAGGCCGGGACAGGGGGTCGTATTCTACACCTTC. Its protein is CASRRPGQGVVFYTF.

This clone is medium-sized within its sample. The chain is built from TRBV5-1 and TRBJ2-7, with 8 bases identical to TRBD1. CDR3 length equals 15 residues. Germline lookup yields CDR1 SGHRS and CDR2 YFSETQ. V shed 0 bases, J shed 2 bases, and the junction held 4 bases outside the gene matches. CDR3 in amino acids: CASSLGGGQAYEQYF. CDR3 DNA: TGCGCCAGCAGCTTGGGAGGGGGACAGGCCTACGAGCAGTACTTC. The entire variable domain, with the rest obtained from reference TRBV5-1 and TRBJ2-7, is as follows: KAGVTQTPRYLIKTRGQQVTLSCSPISGHRSVSWYQQTPGQGLQFLFEYFSETQRNKGNFPGRFSGRQFSNSRSEMNVSTLELGDSALYLCASSLGGGQAYEQYFGPGTRLTVT.

Within the sample, this clone is medium-sized. The chain joins TRBV27 to TRBJ2-7; 11 positions match TRBD1. This CDR3 spans 15 amino acids. J gave up 6 bases and V 4 bases, and 8 bases lay outside the gene matches. Germline CDR1 and CDR2: MNHEY and SMNVEV (reference sequence). The CDR3 protein is CASSSLRTGGGEQYF. The CDR3 region has the DNA TGTGCCAGCAGTTCCCTCCGGACAGGGGGCGGCGAGCAGTACTTC.

The chain recombines TRBV10-1 with TRBJ2-1, with TRBD2 as a possible D gene (6 bases). The length of the CDR3 is 15 residues. V was trimmed by 1 base and J by 0 bases, leaving 7 bases between them. Germline V gene lookup returns CDR1 WNHNN and CDR2 SYGVQD (reference sequence). CDR3 amino acids: CASSEFGSSYNEQFF. The CDR3, as DNA: TGCGCCAGCAGTGAGTTCGGGAGCTCCTACAATGAGCAGTTCTTC.

The chain joins TRBV6-1 to TRBJ2-7; D unclear. CDR3 length: 12 amino acids. The germline V and J ends were trimmed by 6 bases and 2 bases, with 8 bases remaining between them. Germline CDR1 MNHNS, CDR2 SASEGT. Written as DNA, the CDR3 is TGTGCCAGCAGACACAACCCCTACGAGCAGTACTTC. The encoded protein is CASRHNPYEQYF.

The V gene is TRBV6-1, the J gene TRBJ1-5; D is unclear. There are 14 residues in the CDR3. V was pared by 4 bases and J by 4 bases, with 11 bases between. Germline V gives CDR1 MNHNS, CDR2 SASEGT. The CDR3 bases are TGTGCCAGCAGTGTGATGGAAACGAATCAGCCCCAGCATTTT. Amino acids: CASSVMETNQPQHF.

The chain combines TRBV5-1 with TRBJ1-1; D uncertain. The V and J ends lost 0 bases and 1 base respectively, with 10 bases between them. Per the germline V gene, CDR1 is SGHRS and CDR2 is YFSETQ. This CDR3 has 15 residues. The CDR3 loop is CASSLDWAANTEAFF. CDR3 nucleotides: TGCGCCAGCAGCTTGGATTGGGCGGCGAACACTGAAGCTTTCTTT.

The chain combines TRBV2 with TRBJ2-5; D is undetermined. Germline CDR1 reads SNHLY; CDR2 reads FYNNEI. Trimming took 6 bases from V and 1 from J, leaving 9 bases between them. CDR3 size: 13 residues. CDR3: CASRVGLQETQYF. The CDR3 DNA follows: TGTGCCAGCAGGGTGGGCCTCCAAGAGACCCAGTACTTC.

This clone appeared a few times. The V gene is TRBV5-8, the J gene TRBJ2-1, with TRBD2 matching over 9 bases. V dropped 1 base and J dropped 16; count of bases not matched to a gene: 12. Germline V gene lookup returns CDR1 SGHTS and CDR2 YDEGEE. CDR3 length: 14 residues. CDR3 protein: CASSLLASGASSFF. The DNA of the CDR3 is TGTGCCAGCAGCTTGTTAGCTAGCGGGGCCTCAAGTTTCTTC.

Turning to this clone: In the same sample, other DNA sequences code for this CDR3. The rearrangement uses TRBV6-6 and TRBJ1-1; the D gene is possibly TRBD1 (5 bases). The CDR3 loop spans 13 amino acids. V lost 7 bases and J 4 bases, leaving 13 bases between the germline ends. In germline, CDR1 is MNHNY, CDR2 SVGAGI (reference sequence). DNA of the CDR3: TGTGCCAGCAACCTACAGGTCGCCACTGAAGCTTTCTTT. Translating gives CASNLQVATEAFF.

This clone was observed a few times. The V gene is TRBV7-9, the J gene TRBJ1-2; the match to TRBD1 covers 9 bases. Germline V gives CDR1 SEHNR, CDR2 FQNEAQ (reference sequence). This CDR3 contains 12 residues. The ends lost 5 bases at V and 8 bases at J; junction bases unmatched: 3. The CDR3 loop is CASSRDRVGYTF. CDR3 nucleotides: TGTGCCAGCAGCAGGGACAGGGTCGGCTACACCTTC.

The chain joins TRBV11-2 to TRBJ2-1; 7 bases fit TRBD2. Germline V gene data show CDR1 as SGHAT and CDR2 as FQNNGV. V lost 0 bases, J lost 7 bases, and 12 bases stayed unmatched. The CDR3 sequence is 17 residues long. The CDR3 protein is CASSLDVGGGFYNEQFF. The CDR3 nucleotides are TGTGCCAGCAGCTTAGATGTTGGGGGGGGTTTTTATAATGAGCAGTTCTTC.

This clone has a handful of counts. The chain combines TRBV7-2 with TRBJ2-3, with 9 bases identical to TRBD2. The junction had 9 bases not matched to a gene; V was cut back by 5 bases and J by 6 bases. Germline lookup yields CDR1 SGHTA and CDR2 FQGNSA. The CDR3 consists of 15 residues. CDR3: CASSALAGITDTQYF. CDR3 nucleotide sequence: TGTGCCAGCAGCGCTCTAGCGGGAATTACGGATACGCAGTATTTT.

The J gene is TRBJ1-6, the V gene TRBV6-5, with D hard to call. From germline, CDR1 is MNHEY and CDR2 SVGAGI. The CDR3 runs to 16 residues. The V gene lost 0 bases and the J gene lost 4 bases, with 10 bases spanning the gap. CDR3: CASSYSFSHYNSPLHF. Here the CDR3 DNA reads TGTGCCAGCAGTTACTCGTTTTCCCATTATAATTCACCCCTCCACTTT.

V usage is TRBV7-3 and J usage is TRBJ2-1, with TRBD1 as a possible D gene (5 bases). Germline V CDR1 and CDR2: SGHTA, FQGTGA. The CDR3 length is 15 residues. The V gene lost 5 bases and the J gene lost 2 bases, with 13 bases spanning the gap. DNA for the CDR3: TGTGCCAGCAGCATGCTACAAGGGGCCTACAATGAGCAGTTCTTC. Protein sequence: CASSMLQGAYNEQFF.

This chain links TRBV6-5 with TRBJ2-1; TRBD2 might be the D (5 bases). Germline CDR1 and CDR2: MNHEY and SVGAGI. This CDR3 is 15 amino acids long. Trimming took 6 bases from V and 0 from J, leaving 12 bases between them. In DNA form, the CDR3 reads TGTGCCAGCAGACCAGGACTGTCCTCCTACAATGAGCAGTTCTTC. Translated, it gives CASRPGLSSYNEQFF.

This rearrangement joins TRBV5-1 to TRBJ2-7, with D possibly matching TRBD2 (5 bases). Trimming left V 0 bases short and J 4 bases short, with 17 bases between. The V gene's germline CDR1 is SGHRS and CDR2 YFSETQ. This CDR3 has 16 amino acids. CDR3 sequence reads: CASSLVSSQRVYEQYF. The CDR3 region has the DNA TGCGCCAGCAGCTTGGTGTCGAGTCAGAGGGTGTACGAGCAGTACTTC. Full variable domain (rest looked up from reference TRBV5-1 and TRBJ2-7): KAGVTQTPRYLIKTRGQQVTLSCSPISGHRSVSWYQQTPGQGLQFLFEYFSETQRNKGNFPGRFSGRQFSNSRSEMNVSTLELGDSALYLCASSLVSSQRVYEQYFGPGTRLTVT.

In its sample, this clone was seen a few times. The chain recombines TRBV5-1 with TRBJ2-3, with 9 nucleotides matching TRBD2. This CDR3 contains 16 residues. Looked up from germline, CDR1 is SGHRS and CDR2 is YFSETQ. The V and J ends lost 0 bases and 6 bases, in that order; junction bases with no gene match: 8. The CDR3 DNA reads TGCGCCAGCAGCTTGGAACTAGCGGGCGGGTGGGATACGCAGTATTTT. Translated: CASSLELAGGWDTQYF. Full variable domain (outside the CDR3, taken from reference TRBV5-1 and TRBJ2-3): KAGVTQTPRYLIKTRGQQVTLSCSPISGHRSVSWYQQTPGQGLQFLFEYFSETQRNKGNFPGRFSGRQFSNSRSEMNVSTLELGDSALYLCASSLELAGGWDTQYFGPGTRLTVL.

This clone showed up just a few times. The chain employs TRBV29-1 and TRBJ1-1; the D is unclear. Trimming left V 7 bases short and J 5 bases short, with 20 bases between. This CDR3 is built from 14 residues. Germline lookup yields CDR1 SQVTM and CDR2 ANQGSEA. CDR3 amino acids: CSGSRFADGTEAFF. The CDR3 DNA follows: TGCAGCGGGTCGAGGTTCGCTGATGGGACTGAAGCTTTCTTT.

The chain carries TRBV6-5 and TRBJ2-7; TRBD1 is a possible D gene (7 bases). V shed 7 bases and J shed 1 base, with 14 bases lying between them. The CDR3 loop spans 14 amino acids. The V gene's germline CDR1 is MNHEY and CDR2 SVGAGI. CDR3 nucleotide sequence: TGTGCCAGCATCCGGGGGACAGTTTCCTACGAGCAGTACTTC. Residues: CASIRGTVSYEQYF.

The chain is built from TRBV30 and TRBJ1-6; 7 bases are a match to TRBD1. With V trimmed by 4 bases and J by 10 bases, 13 bases remained unmatched. The CDR3 has 15 residues. Germline loops: CDR1 GTSNPN, CDR2 SVGIG (reference sequence). CDR3 sequence reads: CAWIGQLNRGSPLHF. The CDR3 DNA sequence: TGTGCCTGGATAGGACAGCTTAACAGGGGATCACCCCTCCACTTT.

The chain joins TRBV13 to TRBJ2-1, with D perhaps matching TRBD2 (6 bases). Trimming removed 4 bases at V and 0 bases at J, with 22 bases between. Germline loops: CDR1 PRHDT, CDR2 FYEKMQ (reference sequence). This CDR3 contains 19 residues. As DNA, the CDR3 is TGTGCCAGCAGCTCCCCGAGCGGGTCCGACCTTAGCTCCTACAATGAGCAGTTCTTC. Protein product: CASSSPSGSDLSSYNEQFF.

This clone has a single count. The chain couples TRBV10-3 to TRBJ2-3; TRBD2 matches 8 bases. The germline V gene encodes CDR1 ENHRY and CDR2 SYGVKD. This CDR3 contains 18 residues. With V trimmed by 0 bases and J by 4 bases, 12 bases remained unmatched. CDR3 protein: CAISESLLLSGSPDTQYF. In nucleotides, the CDR3 is TGTGCCATCAGTGAGTCCTTACTCCTGAGCGGGAGTCCAGATACGCAGTATTTT.

This chain joins TRBV5-1 and TRBJ2-5; possibly TRBD1 or TRBD2 for D (5 bases each). Deletions cut 3 bases from V and 4 bases from J, with 13 bases between. There are 14 residues in the CDR3. From germline, CDR1 is SGHRS and CDR2 YFSETQ. The CDR3 region has the DNA TGCGCCAGCAGCTCGGGACCCGGCATAGAGACCCAGTACTTC. Protein sequence: CASSSGPGIETQYF.

V and J are TRBV7-3 and TRBJ2-5; no firm D call. The CDR3 loop spans 13 amino acids. With 5 bases removed from V and 2 bases from J, the gap between germline ends came to 9 bases. Germline V gives CDR1 SGHTA, CDR2 FQGTGA. The CDR3 here is CASSQTGQETQYF. DNA for the CDR3: TGTGCCAGCAGCCAGACTGGACAAGAGACCCAGTACTTC.

The J gene is TRBJ2-1, the V gene TRBV5-1, with 10 bases that match TRBD2. The ends lost 0 bases at V and 8 bases at J; junction bases unmatched: 5. Looked up from germline, CDR1 is SGHRS and CDR2 is YFSETQ. This CDR3 is 15 amino acids long. The CDR3 sequence: CASSLVASGSDEQFF. The CDR3 nucleotides read TGCGCCAGCAGCTTGGTGGCTAGCGGGAGCGATGAGCAGTTCTTC.

This clone has a handful of counts. The chain is built from TRBV28 and TRBJ1-1, with a possible D match to TRBD1 (6 bases). The CDR3 runs 14 residues. V lost 7 bases and J lost 1, with 13 bases in between. Looked up from germline, CDR1 is MDHEN and CDR2 is SYDVKM. CDR3 region: CASIPGQRNTEAFF. Here the CDR3 DNA reads TGTGCCAGCATCCCCGGACAGAGGAACACTGAAGCTTTCTTT.

This clone was recorded only once. V gene TRBV5-1 combines with J gene TRBJ1-1; D ambiguous. CDR1 is SGHRS, CDR2 YFSETQ, per germline. This CDR3 is built from 14 residues. Trimming left V 4 bases short and J 4 bases short, with 14 bases between. CDR3 nucleotides: TGCGCCAGCAGCCCCCGAACGCTGAGCACTGAAGCTTTCTTT. Translation gives CASSPRTLSTEAFF.

This rearrangement joins TRBV19 to TRBJ2-7; the D gene is possibly TRBD2 (6 bases). V lost 10 bases and J lost 3, with 16 bases in between. This CDR3 is built from 13 residues. The germline V gene encodes CDR1 LNHDA and CDR2 SQIVND (reference sequence). This chain's CDR3 is CATPRESFYEQYF. CDR3 DNA sequence: TGTGCCACCCCCCGGGAGTCCTTCTACGAGCAGTACTTC.